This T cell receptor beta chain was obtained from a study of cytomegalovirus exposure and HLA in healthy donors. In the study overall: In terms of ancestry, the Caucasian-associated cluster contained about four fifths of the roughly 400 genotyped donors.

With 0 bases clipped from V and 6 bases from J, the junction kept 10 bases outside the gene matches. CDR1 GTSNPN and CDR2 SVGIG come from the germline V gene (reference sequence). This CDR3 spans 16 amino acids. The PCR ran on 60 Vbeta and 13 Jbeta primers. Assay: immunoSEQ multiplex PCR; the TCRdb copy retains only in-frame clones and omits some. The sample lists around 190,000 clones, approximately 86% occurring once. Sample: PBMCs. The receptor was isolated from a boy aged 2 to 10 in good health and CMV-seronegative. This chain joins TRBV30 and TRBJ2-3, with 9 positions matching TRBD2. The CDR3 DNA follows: TGTGCCTGGAGTGTACCCGGCGGGAGGGCCTTGGATACGCAGTATTTT. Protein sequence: CAWSVPGGRALDTQYF.